The rows below give T cell receptor beta chains drawn from one sample of a study of blood T cell repertoires in COVID-19. The protocol was immunoSEQ multiplex PCR, while the TCRdb copy is restricted to in-frame clones and leaves out a portion. The sample shows approximately 200,000 clones, about 87% of them seen only once. Input material: PBMCs or T cells enriched from blood (not recorded which). The receptors shown here come from a woman under 40 who had been exposed to COVID-19. The CDR3 runs from the conserved cysteine through the conserved F or W. Each record gives: clone size, D gene, V gene, J gene, CDR3 DNA, CDR3 protein. A D gene is named only where the DNA matches it firmly. The size of a clone is reported for some rows only, either as once, few or many, or as a class for expanded clones.

size: -; D: TRBD1; V: TRBV7-9; J: TRBJ1-4; DNA: TGTGCCAGCAGCTTACTGACAGGGGCTCATGAAAAACTGTTTTTT; CDR3: CASSLLTGAHEKLFF
size: many; D: -; V: TRBV12-1; J: TRBJ1-2; DNA: TGTGCCAGCACCCCCACAAGGACAGGCTATAGCTACACCTTC; CDR3: CASTPTRTGYSYTF
size: once; D: -; V: TRBV4-1; J: TRBJ1-6; DNA: TGCGCCAGCAGCCAAGCGGCGGGGGGCGGAAATTCACCCCTCCACTTT; CDR3: CASSQAAGGGNSPLHF
size: -; D: -; V: TRBV6-5; J: TRBJ1-3; DNA: TGTGCCAGCTCCGTTGTACATGGAAACACCATATATTTT; CDR3: CASSVVHGNTIYF
size: -; D: -; V: TRBV7-9; J: TRBJ2-6; DNA: TGTGCCAGCAGCCGCCCTGGCCCTTCTGGGGCCAACGTCCTGACTTTC; CDR3: CASSRPGPSGANVLTF
size: -; D: -; V: TRBV10-1; J: TRBJ2-1; DNA: TGCGCCAGCAGTGAGGAGGGTTCGCCCTACAATGAGCAGTTCTTC; CDR3: CASSEEGSPYNEQFF
size: -; D: TRBD1; V: TRBV9; J: TRBJ2-2; DNA: TGTGCCAGCAGCTCAAGGGGGCAGAACACCGGGGAGCTGTTTTTT; CDR3: CASSSRGQNTGELFF
size: -; D: -; V: TRBV11-1; J: TRBJ1-3; DNA: TGTGCCAGCAGCCCCGGGACATTCGGAAACACCATATATTTT; CDR3: CASSPGTFGNTIYF
size: -; D: TRBD1; V: TRBV5-1; J: TRBJ2-7; DNA: TGCGCCAGCAGCGCCGCCGACAGGGCTCAGTACTTC; CDR3: CASSAADRAQYF
size: -; D: -; V: TRBV18; J: TRBJ2-1; DNA: TGTGCCAGCTCACCAAGTACGGGGCTAGCGCACAATGAGCAGTTCTTC; CDR3: CASSPSTGLAHNEQFF
size: -; D: -; V: TRBV9; J: TRBJ2-5; DNA: TGTGCCAGCAGCGTAGGTGTGGAGGGATACCAAGAGACCCAGTACTTC; CDR3: CASSVGVEGYQETQYF
size: -; D: TRBD1; V: TRBV3-1/TRBV3-2; J: TRBJ2-7; DNA: TGTGCCAGCAGACGAGGGCAGGGGGCATCCTACGAGCAGTACTTC; CDR3: CASRRGQGASYEQYF
size: -; D: -; V: TRBV10-2; J: TRBJ1-1; DNA: TGCGCCAGCAGTGTGGAGGACTTAGCTTTCTTT; CDR3: CASSVEDLAFF
size: few; D: TRBD2; V: TRBV5-4; J: TRBJ2-7; DNA: TGTGCCAGCAGTTCCCCGGGACTAGCGGGCCTCTCCGAGCAGTACTTC; CDR3: CASSSPGLAGLSEQYF
size: -; D: -; V: TRBV7-6; J: TRBJ1-2; DNA: TGTGCCAGCAGCTTAGGAGTAGCGGGGGCGTCTAACTATGGCTACACCTTC; CDR3: CASSLGVAGASNYGYTF
size: -; D: TRBD1; V: TRBV19; J: TRBJ1-4; DNA: TGTGCCAGTACCCCGGACAGGGGTTATGAAAAACTGTTTTTT; CDR3: CASTPDRGYEKLFF
size: few; D: -; V: TRBV10-3; J: TRBJ2-7; DNA: TGTGCCATCAGTGGAGGGAAAATTTCCTACGAGCAGTACTTC; CDR3: CAISGGKISYEQYF
size: -; D: -; V: TRBV7-2; J: TRBJ2-7; DNA: TGTGCCAGCAGCTTAAACGGAGCCACCTCCTACGAGCAGTACTTC; CDR3: CASSLNGATSYEQYF
size: -; D: -; V: TRBV11-3; J: TRBJ2-3; DNA: TGTGCCAGCAGCTTAGGGACAGCGAAAGGCACAGATACGCAGTATTTT; CDR3: CASSLGTAKGTDTQYF
size: -; D: TRBD1; V: TRBV2; J: TRBJ1-4; DNA: TGTGCCAGCAGTGAAGCTCGGGGACAGGGGGCGGAAAAACTGTTTTTT; CDR3: CASSEARGQGAEKLFF
size: once; D: -; V: TRBV5-1; J: TRBJ2-3; DNA: TGCGCCAGCAGCTTGAAGGTTCAGGGGCGCACAGATACGCAGTATTTT; CDR3: CASSLKVQGRTDTQYF
size: -; D: TRBD1; V: TRBV30; J: TRBJ1-2; DNA: TGTGCCTGGAGTGAACAGGGGAATGGCTACACCTTC; CDR3: CAWSEQGNGYTF
size: -; D: TRBD1; V: TRBV30; J: TRBJ2-1; DNA: TGTGCCTGGCTGCCGTCCGGGACAGGTTTCATGGATGAGCAGTTCTTC; CDR3: CAWLPSGTGFMDEQFF
size: few; D: TRBD2; V: TRBV29-1; J: TRBJ2-7; DNA: TGCAGCGTGGAATCTAGCGGAGGGAGCTACGAGCAGTACTTC; CDR3: CSVESSGGSYEQYF
size: -; D: -; V: TRBV3-1/TRBV3-2; J: TRBJ1-1; DNA: TGTGCCAGCAGCCAAGACGGGAAAGGGACTGAAGCTTTCTTT; CDR3: CASSQDGKGTEAFF
size: once; D: TRBD1; V: TRBV5-1; J: TRBJ1-3; DNA: TGCGCCAGCAGCTCGGACAGGAGGGACCAAGCGTGGACACCCTCTGGAAACACCATATATTTT; CDR3: CASSSDRRDQAWTPSGNTIYF
size: -; D: -; V: TRBV18; J: TRBJ2-3; DNA: TGTGCCAGCTCACGGAAAGCTCAGGGCGGCACAGATACGCAGTATTTT; CDR3: CASSRKAQGGTDTQYF
size: -; D: TRBD1; V: TRBV13; J: TRBJ1-2; DNA: TGTGCCAGCAGCTCAACAGGGGGCGAAGAGTATGGCTACACCTTC; CDR3: CASSSTGGEEYGYTF
size: -; D: -; V: TRBV4-2; J: TRBJ1-4; DNA: TGTGCCAGCAGCCCTGCCCGGGAGGAGGGTGAAAAACTGTTTTTT; CDR3: CASSPAREEGEKLFF
size: -; D: -; V: TRBV6-6; J: TRBJ1-5; DNA: TGTGCCAGCAGTGCCCCACTGGGGGAGGGCAATCAGCCCCAGCATTTT; CDR3: CASSAPLGEGNQPQHF
size: -; D: TRBD2; V: TRBV19; J: TRBJ2-3; DNA: TGTGCCACCCAAGCGGGAGGGAATGCAGATACGCAGTATTTT; CDR3: CATQAGGNADTQYF
size: -; D: TRBD2; V: TRBV5-4; J: TRBJ2-7; DNA: TGTGCCAGCAGCTTGGGGACTAGCACTACCTACGAGCAGTACTTC; CDR3: CASSLGTSTTYEQYF
size: -; D: TRBD1; V: TRBV19; J: TRBJ1-3; DNA: TGTGCCAGTAGTATGCAGGGGGCATCTGGAAACACCATATATTTT; CDR3: CASSMQGASGNTIYF
size: -; D: TRBD2; V: TRBV28; J: TRBJ2-2; DNA: TGTGCCAGCAGTTTATTTGGCGGGAGATTGTTCGGGGAGCTGTTTTTT; CDR3: CASSLFGGRLFGELFF
size: once; D: -; V: TRBV3-1/TRBV3-2; J: TRBJ2-1; DNA: TGTGCCAGCAGCCTCCAGATGTACAATGAGCAGTTCTTC; CDR3: CASSLQMYNEQFF
size: -; D: TRBD2; V: TRBV9; J: TRBJ2-2; DNA: TGTGCCAGCAGCATATTTAGCGGGTCGGGGACCGGGGAGCTGTTTTTT; CDR3: CASSIFSGSGTGELFF
size: -; D: TRBD2; V: TRBV28; J: TRBJ2-1; DNA: TGTGCCAGCAGTCCTAGCGGAGCGTTGTACAATGAGCAGTTCTTC; CDR3: CASSPSGALYNEQFF
size: -; D: TRBD2; V: TRBV2; J: TRBJ2-1; DNA: TGTGCCAGCAGTTCCGGGACTAGCAGCTACAATGAGCAGTTCTTC; CDR3: CASSSGTSSYNEQFF
size: -; D: -; V: TRBV20-1; J: TRBJ1-5; DNA: TGCAGTGCTAGTGTCCGTGGGGGGTTACGGCATTTT; CDR3: CSASVRGGLRHF
size: -; D: -; V: TRBV5-1; J: TRBJ2-3; DNA: TGCGCCAGCAGCTTGGACACTATCACAGATACGCAGTATTTT; CDR3: CASSLDTITDTQYF
size: -; D: TRBD1; V: TRBV25-1; J: TRBJ1-3; DNA: TGTGCCAGCAGTGCTGACAGGGGGCTCTTGGACACCATATATTTT; CDR3: CASSADRGLLDTIYF
size: -; D: -; V: TRBV30; J: TRBJ1-6; DNA: TGTGCCTGGAGTTTCGGGAAATGGAATTCACCCCTCCACTTT; CDR3: CAWSFGKWNSPLHF